This T cell receptor (beta chain) was observed in a study of human T cells and chemical hapten exposure. Whole-study context: On around 2 cm by around 2 cm of upper inner arm skin, sensitization was performed with 2% DPC.

This clonotype was counted a few times. At one end the junction does not follow the germline gene, possibly because of a read error. CDR3 length equals 13 residues. Germline CDR1 and CDR2: SEHNR and FQNEAQ (reference sequence). Time point noted: patch test 1, 2 weeks after DPC sensitization. This sample's treatment: therapeutic diphenylcyclopropenone sensitization with weekly scalp DPC. The authors' processing: A per-sample median of around 88,000 TCRs was observed, with counts ranging from roughly 20,000 to 690,600. Using its own MiXCR run on the RACE reads, TCRdb lists one record per CDR3 protein. The V and J calls were not made by the authors but by TCRdb's processing. The sample lists some 340,000 distinct CDR3 sequences, around 7% occurring once.

The sample in question was whole blood, obtained in connection with sensitization to the hapten diphenylcyclopropenone (DPC). The chain joins TRBV7-9 to TRBJ1-1, with TRBD1 matching 9 bases. The clonotype comes from a woman between 18 and 29 years old with alopecia areata. Some clones in this sample may be carry-over from other donors' samples. In DNA, the CDR3 is TGTGCCAGCAGCTTACTGGACAGGGGTCATGGGATCTTT. Protein sequence: CASSLLDRGHGIF.